This T cell receptor beta chain was documented in a study of beta chain features in type 1 diabetes. The isolated RNA, all of it, was reverse transcribed, so expressed TCRB transcripts were what got sequenced. It was found that naive, central memory and regulatory T cell samples averaged about 3.4 million reads. Produced via immunoSEQ multiplex PCR; TCRdb's table is partial and in-frame only. The sample contains roughly 400,000 clones, more than 11% of which appear only once. Findings and limits, study-wide: People with Type 1 diabetes carried modestly yet significantly shorter TCRB CDR3s in all four CD4+ subsets.

In regard to this clone: Its antigen remains unidentified.

This clonotype was sampled from a man younger than 45 in good health. The specimen was naive CD4+ T cells from blood.

CDR3 nucleotide sequence: TGCGCCAGCAGCTTGTCCGGACCCACCCGGGAGACCCAGTACTTC. Protein sequence: CASSLSGPTRETQYF. J is TRBJ2-5 and V is TRBV5-1, with D hard to call. Germline assignment: CDR1 SGHRS and CDR2 YFSETQ. The CDR3 extends over 15 amino acids. Trimming took 1 base from V and 5 from J, leaving 15 bases between them.